This TCR beta chain was recovered during a study of cytomegalovirus exposure and HLA in healthy donors. Notes on this clone: Its antigen is as yet unknown.

General study findings and limits: The study put 150 or so TCR beta chains on its list as cytomegalovirus-associated. Presence/absence analyses treated sequencing depth as roughly uniform across donors. Associated with HLA alleles at 0.05 false discovery rate in a later analysis were 15,000 to 20,000 TCR beta sequences. Later analysis revealed greater clonal expansion in HLA-associated TCR beta chains than in equally common others.

The V and J ends lost 5 bases and 4 bases respectively, with 11 bases between them. The germline V gene has CDR1 MRHNA and CDR2 SNTAGT. This CDR3 has 13 residues. 13 Jbeta primers and 60 Vbeta primers were used for the PCR. The table came from immunoSEQ multiplex PCR; TCRdb's copy has only in-frame clones and leaves some out. The sample has under 150,000 clones, roughly three quarters seen once. This sequence was found in a woman aged 40 to 50 in good health and CMV-seronegative. The sequencing input was PBMCs. The chain links TRBV6-4 to TRBJ1-1; D is possibly TRBD1 (5 bases). The CDR3 DNA reads as TGTGCCAGCAGTAGAGAAGACAGCACTGAAGCTTTCTTT. Translation gives CASSREDSTEAFF.